This T cell receptor beta chain originates from a study of Ad26.COV2.S vaccination and SARS-CoV-2 variants. Study background: Participant was drawn from the COV1001 Ad26.COV2.S trial arm.

Here immunoSEQ multiplex PCR was the method, and the copy in TCRdb shows in-frame clones only, minus some. The sample has roughly 300,000 clones, about 88% seen once. Findings of the study overall: Responses of spike-specific T cells (both CD8+ and CD4+) reportedly showed substantial breadth after vaccination. Non-spike TCR breadth was similar in vaccine and placebo recipients.

The V and J ends lost 4 bases and 5 bases respectively, with 20 bases between them. CDR3 size: 16 residues. The germline gives CDR1 MNHNS, CDR2 SASEGT. Indicated treatment: around 19 received Ad26.COV2.S at low or high dose, single or two shots; five or six received placebo; per-sample allocation not given. On day 63 after the first injection, vaccine and placebo recipients gave samples. In regard to this clone: Its antigen is not identified.

The rearrangement uses TRBV6-1 and TRBJ1-2; a weak D match, TRBD1 (5 bases). The source of this sequence is a person between 18 and 65 years old who received the Ad26.COV2.S COVID-19 vaccine or a placebo. The sequencing used peripheral blood, collected in a trial of Ad26.COV2.S vaccine versus placebo. CDR3 in DNA: TGTGCCAGCAGTGGCGTAGGGGCCCGGCTCCTTTATGGCTACACCTTC. This codes for CASSGVGARLLYGYTF.